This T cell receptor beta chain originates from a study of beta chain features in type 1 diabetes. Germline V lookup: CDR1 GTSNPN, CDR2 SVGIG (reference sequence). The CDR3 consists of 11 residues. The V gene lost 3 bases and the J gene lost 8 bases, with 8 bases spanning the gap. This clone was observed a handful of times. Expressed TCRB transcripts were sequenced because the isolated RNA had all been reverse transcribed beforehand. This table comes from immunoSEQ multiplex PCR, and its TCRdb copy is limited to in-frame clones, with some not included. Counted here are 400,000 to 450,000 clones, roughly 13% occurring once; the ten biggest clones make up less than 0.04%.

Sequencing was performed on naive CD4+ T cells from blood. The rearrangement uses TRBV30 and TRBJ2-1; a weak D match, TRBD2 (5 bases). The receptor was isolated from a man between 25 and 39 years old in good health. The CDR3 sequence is CAWSPGYEQFF. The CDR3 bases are TGTGCCTGGAGCCCGGGATATGAGCAGTTCTTC.